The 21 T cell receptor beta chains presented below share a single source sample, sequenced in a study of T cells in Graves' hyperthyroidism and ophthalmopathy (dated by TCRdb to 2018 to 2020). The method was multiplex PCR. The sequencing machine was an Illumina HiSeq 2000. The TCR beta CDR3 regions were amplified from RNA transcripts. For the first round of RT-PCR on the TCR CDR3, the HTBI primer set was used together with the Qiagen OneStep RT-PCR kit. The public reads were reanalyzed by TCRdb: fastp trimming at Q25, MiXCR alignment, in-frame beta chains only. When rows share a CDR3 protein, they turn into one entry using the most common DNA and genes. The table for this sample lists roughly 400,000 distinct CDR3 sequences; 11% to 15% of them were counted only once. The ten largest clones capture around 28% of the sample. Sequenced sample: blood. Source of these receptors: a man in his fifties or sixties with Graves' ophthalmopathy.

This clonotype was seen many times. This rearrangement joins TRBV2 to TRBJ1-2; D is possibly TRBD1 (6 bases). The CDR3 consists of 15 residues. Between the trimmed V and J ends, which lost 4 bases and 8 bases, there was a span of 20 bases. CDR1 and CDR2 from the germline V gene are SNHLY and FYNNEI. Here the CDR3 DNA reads TGTGCCAGCAGTGGGCCCAGTGGAAGGGGACACGGCTACACCTTC. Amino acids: CASSGPSGRGHGYTF.

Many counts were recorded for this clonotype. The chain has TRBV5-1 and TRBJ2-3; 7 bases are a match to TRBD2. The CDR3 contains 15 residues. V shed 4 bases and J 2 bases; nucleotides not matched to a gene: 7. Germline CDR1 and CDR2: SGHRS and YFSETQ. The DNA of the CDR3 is TGCGCCAGCAGCGTAGCGGGCGACTACACAGATACGCAGTATTTT. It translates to CASSVAGDYTDTQYF.

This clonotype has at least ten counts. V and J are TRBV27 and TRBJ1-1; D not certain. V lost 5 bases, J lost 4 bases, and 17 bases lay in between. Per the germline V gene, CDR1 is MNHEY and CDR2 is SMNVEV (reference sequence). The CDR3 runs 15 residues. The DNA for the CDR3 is TGTGCCAGCAGTATACGACCCCGGGGTCTCACTGAAGCTTTCTTT. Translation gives CASSIRPRGLTEAFF.

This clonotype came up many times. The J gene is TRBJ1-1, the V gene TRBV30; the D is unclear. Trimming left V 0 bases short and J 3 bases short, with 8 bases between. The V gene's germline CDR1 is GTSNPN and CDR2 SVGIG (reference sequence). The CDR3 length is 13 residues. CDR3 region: CAWSVRLDTEAFF. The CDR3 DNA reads TGTGCCTGGAGTGTACGATTGGACACTGAAGCTTTCTTT.

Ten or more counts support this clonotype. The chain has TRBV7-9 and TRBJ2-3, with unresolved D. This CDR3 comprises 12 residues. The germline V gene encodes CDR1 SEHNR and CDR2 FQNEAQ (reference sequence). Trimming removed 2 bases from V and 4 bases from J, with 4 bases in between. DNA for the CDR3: TGTGCCAGCAGCTTATTATCAGATACGCAGTATTTT. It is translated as CASSLLSDTQYF.

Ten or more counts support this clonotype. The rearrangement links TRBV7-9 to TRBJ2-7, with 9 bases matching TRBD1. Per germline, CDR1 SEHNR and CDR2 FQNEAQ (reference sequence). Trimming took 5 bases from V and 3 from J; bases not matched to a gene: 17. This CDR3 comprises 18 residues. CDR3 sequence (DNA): TGTGCCAGCAGCCCAACAAAAGGCCCGGGACAGGGTCTCTACGAGCAGTACTTC. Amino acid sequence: CASSPTKGPGQGLYEQYF.

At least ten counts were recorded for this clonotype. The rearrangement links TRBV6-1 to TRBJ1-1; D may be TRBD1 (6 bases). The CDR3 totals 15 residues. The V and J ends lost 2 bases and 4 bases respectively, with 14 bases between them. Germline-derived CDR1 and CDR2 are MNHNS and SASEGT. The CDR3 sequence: CASSESTGQGTEAFF. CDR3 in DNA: TGTGCCAGCAGTGAATCTACAGGGCAGGGCACTGAAGCTTTCTTT.

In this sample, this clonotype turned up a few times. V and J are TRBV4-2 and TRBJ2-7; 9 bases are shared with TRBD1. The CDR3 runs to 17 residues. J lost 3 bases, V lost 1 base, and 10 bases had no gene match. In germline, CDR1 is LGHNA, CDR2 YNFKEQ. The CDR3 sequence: CASSQGTGAVAVYEQYF. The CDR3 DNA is TGTGCCAGCAGCCAAGGGACAGGGGCAGTAGCGGTCTACGAGCAGTACTTC.

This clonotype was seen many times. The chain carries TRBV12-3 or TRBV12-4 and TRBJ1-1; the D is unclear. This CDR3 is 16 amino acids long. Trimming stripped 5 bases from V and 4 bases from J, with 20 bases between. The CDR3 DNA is TGTGCCAGCAGTCACGGTGGCGGACCCGGCGGCACTGAAGCTTTCTTT. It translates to CASSHGGGPGGTEAFF.

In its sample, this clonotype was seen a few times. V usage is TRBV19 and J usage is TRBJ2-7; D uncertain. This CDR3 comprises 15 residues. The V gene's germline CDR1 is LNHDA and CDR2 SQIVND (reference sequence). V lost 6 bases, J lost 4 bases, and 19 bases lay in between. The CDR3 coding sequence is TGTGCCAGTAGGGCAGGCGGCACCAGAACGTACGAGCAGTACTTC. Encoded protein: CASRAGGTRTYEQYF.

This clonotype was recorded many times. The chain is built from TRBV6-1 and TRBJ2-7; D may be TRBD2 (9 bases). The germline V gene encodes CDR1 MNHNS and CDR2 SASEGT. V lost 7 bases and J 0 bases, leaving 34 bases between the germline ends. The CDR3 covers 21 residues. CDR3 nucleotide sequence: TGTGCCAGCATGAGACAGGGGTCCGCAAGCGGGAGGATGGGAGGCTCCTACGAGCAGTACTTC. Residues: CASMRQGSASGRMGGSYEQYF.

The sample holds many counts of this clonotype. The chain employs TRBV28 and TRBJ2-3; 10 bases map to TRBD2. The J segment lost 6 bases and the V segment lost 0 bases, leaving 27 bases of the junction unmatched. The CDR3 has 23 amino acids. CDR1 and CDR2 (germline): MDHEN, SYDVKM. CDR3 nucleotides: TGTGCCAGCAGTTTATGCGGCCCCACGAGCGGGCTAGCGGGAGCCCTCGTCTGCGATACGCAGTATTTT. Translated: CASSLCGPTSGLAGALVCDTQYF.

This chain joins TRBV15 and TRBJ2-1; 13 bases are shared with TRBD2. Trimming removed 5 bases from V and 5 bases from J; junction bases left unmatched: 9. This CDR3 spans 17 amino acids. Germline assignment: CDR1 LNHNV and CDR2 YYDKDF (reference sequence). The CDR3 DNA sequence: TGTGCCACCAGCGTGGGATTCGGGACTAGCGGGGACAATGAGCAGTTCTTC. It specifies CATSVGFGTSGDNEQFF.

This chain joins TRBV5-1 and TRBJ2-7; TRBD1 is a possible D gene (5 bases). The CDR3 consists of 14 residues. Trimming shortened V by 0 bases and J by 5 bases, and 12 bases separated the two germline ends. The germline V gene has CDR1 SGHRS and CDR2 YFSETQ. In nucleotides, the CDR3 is TGCGCCAGCAGCTTGGGAAGGGGTGGCAACGAGCAGTACTTC. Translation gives CASSLGRGGNEQYF.

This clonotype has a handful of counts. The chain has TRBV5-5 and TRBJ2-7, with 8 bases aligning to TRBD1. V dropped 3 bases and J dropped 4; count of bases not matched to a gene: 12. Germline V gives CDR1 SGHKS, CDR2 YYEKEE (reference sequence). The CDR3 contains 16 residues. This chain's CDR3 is CASSSSSGTGLYEQYF. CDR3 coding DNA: TGTGCCAGCAGCTCAAGCTCCGGGACAGGTCTTTACGAGCAGTACTTC. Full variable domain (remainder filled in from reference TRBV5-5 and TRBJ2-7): DAGVTQSPTHLIKTRGQQVTLRCSPISGHKSVSWYQQVLGQGPQFIFQYYEKEERGRGNFPDRFSARQFPNYSSELNVNALLLGDSALYLCASSSSSGTGLYEQYFGPGTRLTVT.

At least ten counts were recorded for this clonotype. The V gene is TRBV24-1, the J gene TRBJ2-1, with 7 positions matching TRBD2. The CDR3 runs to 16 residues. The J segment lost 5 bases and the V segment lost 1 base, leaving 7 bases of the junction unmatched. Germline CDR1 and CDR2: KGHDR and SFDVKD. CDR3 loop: CATSDFKSGRDNEQFF. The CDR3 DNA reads TGTGCCACCAGTGATTTTAAGTCAGGGAGGGACAATGAGCAGTTCTTC.

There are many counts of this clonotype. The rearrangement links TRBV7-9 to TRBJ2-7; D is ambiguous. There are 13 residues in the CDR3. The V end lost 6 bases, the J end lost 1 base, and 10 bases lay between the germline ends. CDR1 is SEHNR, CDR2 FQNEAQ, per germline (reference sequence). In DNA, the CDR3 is TGTGCCAGCAGGGACGGCTCATCCTACGAGCAGTACTTC. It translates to CASRDGSSYEQYF.

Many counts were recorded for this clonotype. The DNA for the CDR3 is TGTGCCAGTAGTCCATCGGGACTAGCGGGGCCCTACGAGCAGTACTTC. The encoded protein is CASSPSGLAGPYEQYF. The V and J genes are TRBV19 and TRBJ2-7; 13 nucleotides line up with TRBD2. Germline V gives CDR1 LNHDA, CDR2 SQIVND (reference sequence). The CDR3 loop spans 16 amino acids. The junction had 6 bases not matched to a gene; V was cut back by 5 bases and J by 2 bases. Based on the CDR3 plus reference TRBV19 and TRBJ2-7, the full variable domain is DGGITQSPKYLFRKEGQNVTLSCEQNLNHDAMYWYRQDPGQGLRLIYYSQIVNDFQKGDIAEGYSVSREKKESFPLTVTSAQKNPTAFYLCASSPSGLAGPYEQYFGPGTRLTVT.

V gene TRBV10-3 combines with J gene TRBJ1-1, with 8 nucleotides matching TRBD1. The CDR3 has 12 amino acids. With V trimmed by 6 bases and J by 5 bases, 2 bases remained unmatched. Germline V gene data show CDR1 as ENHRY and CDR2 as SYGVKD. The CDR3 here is CAISRGLTEAFF. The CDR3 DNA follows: TGTGCCATCAGCAGGGGGCTTACTGAAGCTTTCTTT.

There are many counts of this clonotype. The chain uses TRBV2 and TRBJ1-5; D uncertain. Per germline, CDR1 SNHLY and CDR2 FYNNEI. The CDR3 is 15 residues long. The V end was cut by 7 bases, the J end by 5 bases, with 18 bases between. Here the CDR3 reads CASTRSLLGDQPQHF. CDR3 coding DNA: TGTGCCAGCACCCGGAGCCTGTTGGGTGATCAGCCCCAGCATTTT. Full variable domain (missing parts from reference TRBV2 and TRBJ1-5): EPEVTQTPSHQVTQMGQEVILRCVPISNHLYFYWYRQILGQKVEFLVSFYNNEISEKSEIFDDQFSVERPDGSNFTLKIRSTKLEDSAMYFCASTRSLLGDQPQHFGDGTRLSIL.

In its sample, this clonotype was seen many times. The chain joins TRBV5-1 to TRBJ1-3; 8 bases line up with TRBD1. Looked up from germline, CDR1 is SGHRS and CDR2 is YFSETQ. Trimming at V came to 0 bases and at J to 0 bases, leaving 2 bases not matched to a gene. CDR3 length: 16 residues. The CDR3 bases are TGCGCCAGCAGCTTGGGGACAGGGAGCTCTGGAAACACCATATATTTT. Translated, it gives CASSLGTGSSGNTIYF.